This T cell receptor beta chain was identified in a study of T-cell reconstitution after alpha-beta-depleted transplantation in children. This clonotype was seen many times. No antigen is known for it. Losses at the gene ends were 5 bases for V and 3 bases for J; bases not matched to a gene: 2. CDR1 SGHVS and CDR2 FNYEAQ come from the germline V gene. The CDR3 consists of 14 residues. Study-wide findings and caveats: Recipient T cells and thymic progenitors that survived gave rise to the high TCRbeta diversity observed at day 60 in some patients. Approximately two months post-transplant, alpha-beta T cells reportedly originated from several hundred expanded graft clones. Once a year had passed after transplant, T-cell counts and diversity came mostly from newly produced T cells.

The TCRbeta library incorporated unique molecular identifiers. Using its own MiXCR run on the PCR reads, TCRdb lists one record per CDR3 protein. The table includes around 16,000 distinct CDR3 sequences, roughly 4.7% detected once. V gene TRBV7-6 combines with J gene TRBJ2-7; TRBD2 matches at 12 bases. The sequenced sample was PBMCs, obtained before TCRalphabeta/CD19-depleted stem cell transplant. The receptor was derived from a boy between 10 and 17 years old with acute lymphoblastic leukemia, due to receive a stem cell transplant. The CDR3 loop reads CASSVTSGSYEQYF. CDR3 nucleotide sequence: TGTGCCAGCAGCGTGACTAGCGGGAGCTACGAGCAGTACTTC.